The 11 T cell receptor beta chains listed next were all sequenced from one sample in a study of T cells in Graves' hyperthyroidism and ophthalmopathy. There were TCR beta CDR3 regions amplified from RNA transcripts. The HTBI primer set served for first-round RT-PCR of the TCR CDR3. In TCRdb, the multiplex PCR reads were re-called with MiXCR into one record per CDR3 protein. The sample lists some 550,000 distinct CDR3 sequences, less than 25% occurring once. The specimen was blood. Source of these receptors: a man aged 18 to 29 with Graves' hyperthyroidism.

This clonotype was seen ten or more times. The chain is built from TRBV2 and TRBJ1-2, with TRBD1 matching 8 bases. The length of the CDR3 is 14 residues. Germline assignment: CDR1 SNHLY and CDR2 FYNNEI. The junction had 5 bases not matched to a gene; V was cut back by 6 bases and J by 2 bases. The CDR3 here is CASRRTGTNYGYTF. The CDR3 bases are TGTGCCAGCAGGAGGACAGGGACGAACTATGGCTACACCTTC.

This clonotype has ten or more counts. This chain uses TRBV12-3 or TRBV12-4 with TRBJ1-5; 10 bases fit TRBD1. V lost 6 bases to trimming and J lost 1 base; unmatched junction nucleotides: 3. The CDR3 runs to 15 residues. CDR3 sequence: CASRRTGGSNQPQHF. DNA for the CDR3: TGTGCCAGCAGACGGACAGGGGGAAGCAATCAGCCCCAGCATTTT.

This clonotype was counted at least ten times. The chain joins TRBV7-3 to TRBJ1-1, with D unresolved. Trimming took off 3 bases at V and 1 base at J, with 9 bases between the two ends. The CDR3 extends over 14 amino acids. The germline V gene has CDR1 SGHTA and CDR2 FQGTGA. The CDR3 DNA reads as TGTGCCAGCAGCTTTGGACCGGCGAACACTGAAGCTTTCTTT. As protein: CASSFGPANTEAFF.

This clonotype was picked up one time. The chain uses TRBV13 and TRBJ2-7; a possible D gene is TRBD2 (6 bases). CDR3 length: 14 amino acids. Germline V lookup: CDR1 PRHDT, CDR2 FYEKMQ (reference sequence). V was clipped by 4 bases and J by 4 bases, with 14 bases between them. The CDR3 spells CASSSSGGLYEQYF. CDR3 sequence (DNA): TGTGCCAGCAGCTCGTCAGGAGGGTTATACGAGCAGTACTTC.

The chain uses TRBV6-1 and TRBJ2-6; 8 bases are shared with TRBD1. Per germline, CDR1 MNHNS and CDR2 SASEGT. Trimming took 1 base from V and 4 from J; bases not matched to a gene: 6. The CDR3 is 17 residues long. The CDR3 nucleotides are TGTGCCAGCAGTGAAGGGACAGGGATAGGGGGGGCCAACGTCCTGACTTTC. Amino acids: CASSEGTGIGGANVLTF.

This clonotype was recorded a few times. J is TRBJ1-3 and V is TRBV9; D is ambiguous. CDR1 is SGDLS, CDR2 YYNGEE, per germline. The CDR3 is 13 amino acids. The V and J ends lost 0 bases and 3 bases respectively, with 4 bases between them. The chain's CDR3 is CASSVAVGNTIYF. The CDR3 DNA reads TGTGCCAGCAGCGTAGCGGTTGGAAACACCATATATTTT.

This clonotype was recorded many times. The rearrangement links TRBV6-2 or TRBV6-3 to TRBJ1-5, with no clear D. The V end lost 8 bases, the J end lost 1 base, and 9 bases lay between the germline ends. Germline loops: CDR1 MNHEY, CDR2 SVGEGT. The CDR3 sequence is 13 residues long. The CDR3 protein is CASGDWSNQPQHF. DNA for the CDR3: TGTGCCAGCGGTGACTGGAGCAATCAGCCCCAGCATTTT.

This clonotype was counted many times. The chain couples TRBV28 to TRBJ1-5; weak D call: TRBD1 (6 bases). V lost 7 bases and J lost 4, with 8 bases in between. This CDR3 region has 12 residues. The germline V gene encodes CDR1 MDHEN and CDR2 SYDVKM. For the CDR3, the DNA is TGTGCCAGCAAACAGGGTAATCAGCCCCAGCATTTT. It specifies CASKQGNQPQHF.

This clonotype has a count of ten or more. The chain has TRBV12-5 and TRBJ1-6; 7 bases are a match to TRBD1. V was pared by 1 base and J by 6 bases, with 6 bases of the junction left unmatched. The CDR3 spans 16 residues. Per germline, CDR1 LGHNT and CDR2 FRNRAP. For the CDR3, the DNA is TGTGCTAGTGGTTTGGACAGGTGGGACAGTAATTCACCCCTCCACTTT. It translates to CASGLDRWDSNSPLHF.

This clonotype was seen repeatedly, ten times or more. This chain links TRBV7-9 with TRBJ2-7, with a weak D call TRBD1 (6 bases). V lost 1 base to trimming and J lost 4 bases, with 14 bases between them. Germline V gene data show CDR1 as SEHNR and CDR2 as FQNEAQ (reference sequence). This CDR3 is 15 amino acids long. The chain's CDR3 is CASSLGRTVVYEQYF. CDR3 DNA: TGTGCCAGCAGCTTAGGTCGGACAGTGGTATACGAGCAGTACTTC.

This clonotype was observed many times. DNA for the CDR3: TGTGCCAGCAGTAGACAGGGGGTACTTGGAAACACCATATATTTT. This translates into CASSRQGVLGNTIYF. This rearrangement joins TRBV6-5 to TRBJ1-3, with 9 positions matching TRBD1. Germline CDR1 is MNHEY and CDR2 is SVGAGI. V trimming: 5 bases; J trimming: 3 bases; junction bases outside the gene matches: 5. CDR3 length equals 15 residues.